These 31 T cell receptor beta chains were sequenced from one sample in a study of blood T cell repertoires in COVID-19. Profiling relied on immunoSEQ multiplex PCR, and the TCRdb table lists in-frame clones only, not all of them. The table has roughly 140,000 clones, more than 80% seen once. Sequences were obtained from peripheral blood. These receptors were obtained from a man between 65 and 85 years old with acute or convalescent COVID-19.

The V call is TRBV2, the J call TRBJ2-2; TRBD1 matches at 10 bases. In germline, CDR1 is SNHLY, CDR2 FYNNEI. Trimming took 10 bases from V and 4 from J; bases not matched to a gene: 12. The length of the CDR3 is 16 residues. The CDR3 DNA reads as TGTGCCACCCCTAGAGGGACAGGGGTTTTCACCGGGGAGCTGTTTTTT. Translating gives CATPRGTGVFTGELFF.

The rearrangement joins TRBV11-2 to TRBJ2-2; D remains unclear. Per the germline V gene, CDR1 is SGHAT and CDR2 is FQNNGV. The CDR3 spans 17 residues. The V and J ends lost 0 bases and 0 bases respectively, with 11 bases between them. The CDR3 nucleotides read TGTGCCAGCAGCTTAGATCCCAGCGCCGCGAACACCGGGGAGCTGTTTTTT. This codes for CASSLDPSAANTGELFF.

The chain is built from TRBV6-1 and TRBJ2-3, with TRBD2 matching 8 bases. Germline CDR1 MNHNS, CDR2 SASEGT. V was pared by 3 bases and J by 4 bases, with 12 bases of the junction left unmatched. The length of the CDR3 is 17 residues. CDR3 protein: CASSDASGPSSADTQYF. The CDR3 region has the DNA TGTGCCAGCAGTGATGCTAGCGGGCCATCTTCTGCAGATACGCAGTATTTT.

This sequence joins TRBV19 and TRBJ2-1, with 8 nucleotides matching TRBD2. The J segment lost 9 bases and the V segment lost 5 bases, leaving 12 bases of the junction unmatched. Germline V CDR1 and CDR2: LNHDA, SQIVND (reference sequence). CDR3 length: 15 amino acids. The CDR3 reads CASSVGLDRGPEQFF. The CDR3 coding sequence is TGTGCCAGTAGTGTGGGACTAGACCGTGGGCCTGAGCAGTTCTTC.

The chain combines TRBV28 with TRBJ2-2, with TRBD2 matching over 7 bases. This CDR3 is 14 amino acids long. Losses at the gene ends were 6 bases for V and 6 bases for J; bases not matched to a gene: 7. Per the germline V gene, CDR1 is MDHEN and CDR2 is SYDVKM. CDR3 loop: CASRRPRGAGELFF. CDR3 sequence (DNA): TGTGCCAGCAGACGTCCCCGGGGGGCCGGGGAGCTGTTTTTT.

The CDR3 DNA reads as TGTGCCAGCAGCTTAGTTCCCGAGAGGGCTGAAGCTTTCTTT. Protein product: CASSLVPERAEAFF. V usage is TRBV13 and J usage is TRBJ1-1; no reliable D call. The CDR3 is 14 residues long. The germline V gene has CDR1 PRHDT and CDR2 FYEKMQ (reference sequence). V lost 1 base and J lost 6, with 12 bases in between.

CDR3 sequence reads: CASSQGPGNTIYF. The CDR3 coding sequence is TGTGCCAGCAGCCAAGGGCCGGGAAACACCATATATTTT. The V gene is TRBV3-1 (or the pseudogene TRBV3-2), the J gene TRBJ1-3, with D uncertain. V lost 1 base and J lost 4, with 5 bases in between. The germline CDR1 and CDR2 sequences are LGHDT and YNNKEL (reference sequence). CDR3 length: 13 amino acids.

CDR3 sequence (DNA): TGTGCCAGCAGCGCAGGGGGCGGAGGGGGATATCAGCCCCAGCATTTT. Translated: CASSAGGGGGYQPQHF. The chain joins TRBV7-6 to TRBJ1-5, with 8 bases identical to TRBD1. V dropped 5 bases and J dropped 5; count of bases not matched to a gene: 11. This CDR3 contains 16 residues. CDR1 and CDR2 from the germline V gene are SGHVS and FNYEAQ.

V usage is TRBV30 and J usage is TRBJ1-4; D unresolved. The CDR3 runs to 14 residues. Germline V gives CDR1 GTSNPN, CDR2 SVGIG (reference sequence). Trimming left V 1 base short and J 4 bases short, with 10 bases between. The CDR3 region is CAWSGQSRNEKLFF. The DNA for the CDR3 is TGTGCCTGGAGTGGCCAAAGCCGTAATGAAAAACTGTTTTTT.

The gene calls are TRBV7-2 and TRBJ1-5; 7 bases line up with TRBD1. V lost 8 bases, J lost 0 bases, and 7 bases stayed unmatched. Germline-derived CDR1 and CDR2 are SGHTA and FQGNSA. The CDR3 has 15 residues. CDR3 sequence: CASGPQGGSNQPQHF. The CDR3 DNA follows: TGTGCCAGCGGACCCCAGGGGGGTAGCAATCAGCCCCAGCATTTT.

The V gene is TRBV6-2 or TRBV6-3, the J gene TRBJ1-5; unclear D gene. Trimming stripped 2 bases from V and 7 bases from J, with 9 bases between. CDR1 and CDR2 (germline): MNHEY, SVGEGT. This CDR3 has 13 residues. The CDR3 reads CASSYEGAQPQHF. CDR3 bases: TGTGCCAGCAGTTACGAGGGAGCCCAGCCCCAGCATTTT.

The genes are TRBV5-1 and TRBJ1-1, with 9 bases lining up with TRBD1. Trimming at V came to 4 bases and at J to 7 bases, leaving 5 bases not matched to a gene. The CDR3 consists of 13 residues. Germline-derived CDR1 and CDR2 are SGHRS and YFSETQ. The CDR3 region has the DNA TGCGCCAGCAGCGTCGGGACAGGGTTTGAAGCTTTCTTT. The encoded protein is CASSVGTGFEAFF.

This clone occurred a few times. The chain couples TRBV6-5 to TRBJ2-1, with 7 positions matching TRBD2. Germline V lookup: CDR1 MNHEY, CDR2 SVGAGI. The CDR3 is 15 amino acids. V lost 6 bases to trimming and J lost 3 bases; unmatched junction nucleotides: 8. The CDR3 is CASRRDRTSYNEQFF. In nucleotides, the CDR3 is TGTGCCAGCAGGCGCGATAGGACTAGCTACAATGAGCAGTTCTTC.

The chain carries TRBV11-2 and TRBJ1-1, with TRBD1 matching 7 bases. V shed 1 base, J shed 1 base, and the junction held 3 bases outside the gene matches. The CDR3 spans 15 residues. The germline V gene encodes CDR1 SGHAT and CDR2 FQNNGV. In DNA, the CDR3 is TGTGCCAGCAGCTTAGGACAGGGACGGAACACTGAAGCTTTCTTT. It encodes CASSLGQGRNTEAFF. Full variable domain (remainder filled in from reference TRBV11-2 and TRBJ1-1): EAGVAQSPRYKIIEKRQSVAFWCNPISGHATLYWYQQILGQGPKLLIQFQNNGVVDDSQLPKDRFSAERLKGVDSTLKIQPAKLEDSAVYLCASSLGQGRNTEAFFGQGTRLTVV.

The chain links TRBV5-4 to TRBJ1-1; the D is unclear. Germline lookup yields CDR1 SGHNT and CDR2 YYREEE (reference sequence). V was pared by 0 bases and J by 0 bases, with 6 bases between. This CDR3 is 14 amino acids long. The CDR3 region has the DNA TGTGCCAGCAGCTTGGTCGGGTTGAACACTGAAGCTTTCTTT. This translates into CASSLVGLNTEAFF.

This chain links TRBV28 with TRBJ2-5, with a weak D call TRBD1 (6 bases). CDR3 length: 14 amino acids. CDR1 and CDR2 from the germline V gene are MDHEN and SYDVKM. Trimming left V 6 bases short and J 1 base short, with 12 bases between. The CDR3: CASSPPTGQETQYF. The CDR3 DNA reads as TGTGCCAGCAGCCCCCCGACAGGCCAAGAGACCCAGTACTTC.

J is TRBJ2-7 and V is TRBV3-1 (or the pseudogene TRBV3-2); 13 nucleotides align to TRBD2. The CDR3 runs to 18 residues. J gave up 3 bases and V 4 bases, and 12 bases lay outside the gene matches. Per germline, CDR1 LGHDT and CDR2 YNNKEL (reference sequence). The DNA of the CDR3 is TGTGCCAGCAGCCGAACCGGGACTAGCGGGATAGGTTTCTACGAGCAGTACTTC. It encodes CASSRTGTSGIGFYEQYF.

V usage is TRBV5-8 and J usage is TRBJ1-6, with 7 nucleotides matching TRBD1. V gave up 4 bases and J gave up 3 bases; unmatched junction bases: 4. CDR1 and CDR2 from the germline V gene are SGHTS and YDEGEE. The CDR3 has 15 amino acids. This CDR3 is CASSGRDSYNSPLHF. CDR3 sequence (DNA): TGTGCCAGCAGCGGCCGGGACAGCTATAATTCACCCCTCCACTTT.

In this sample, this clone turned up once. This chain joins TRBV19 and TRBJ2-5; the D gene is possibly TRBD2 (6 bases). Trimming stripped 7 bases from V and 0 bases from J, with 18 bases between. Germline CDR1 reads LNHDA; CDR2 reads SQIVND (reference sequence). This CDR3 is 16 amino acids long. CDR3 amino acids: CASTSGTGKDQETQYF. CDR3 bases: TGTGCCAGTACTTCCGGGACTGGCAAAGACCAAGAGACCCAGTACTTC.

This chain uses TRBV18 with TRBJ2-1; D might be TRBD2 (6 bases). In germline, CDR1 is KGHSH, CDR2 LQKENI. This CDR3 comprises 16 residues. Deletions cut 2 bases from V and 10 bases from J, with 21 bases between. This CDR3 is CASSPVDASVMGEQFF. The CDR3 DNA reads TGTGCCAGCTCACCAGTAGATGCTAGCGTAATGGGGGAGCAGTTCTTC.

The chain recombines TRBV28 with TRBJ1-6, with D possibly matching TRBD1 (6 bases). Germline CDR1 and CDR2: MDHEN and SYDVKM. Trimming stripped 4 bases from V and 18 bases from J, with 19 bases between. The length of the CDR3 is 13 residues. The CDR3 nucleotides are TGTGCCAGCAGTTCCCAGGGGACCCCGTCTCCCCACTTT. Translated, it gives CASSSQGTPSPHF. Variable domain in full (rest from reference TRBV28 and TRBJ1-6): DVKVTQSSRYLVKRTGEKVFLECVQDMDHENMFWYRQDPGLGLRLIYFSYDVKMKEKGDIPEGYSVSREKKERFSLILESASTNQTSMYLCASSSQGTPSPHFGNGTRLTVT.

V usage is TRBV7-9 and J usage is TRBJ1-1; TRBD1 is a possible D gene (6 bases). The V gene lost 5 bases and the J gene lost 6 bases, with 13 bases spanning the gap. Germline CDR1 SEHNR, CDR2 FQNEAQ (reference sequence). CDR3 length equals 13 residues. The CDR3 bases are TGTGCCAGCAGCGGCAGGGGAGGGCCTGAAGCTTTCTTT. It is translated as CASSGRGGPEAFF.

The chain uses TRBV3-1 (or the pseudogene TRBV3-2) and TRBJ2-5, with 9 positions matching TRBD2. V shed 2 bases, J shed 5 bases, and the junction held 6 bases outside the gene matches. The CDR3 loop spans 15 amino acids. Germline V gives CDR1 LGHDT, CDR2 YNNKEL (reference sequence). The CDR3 nucleotides read TGTGCCAGCAGCCAAACTAGCGGGTTGCCGGAGACCCAGTACTTC. Amino acids: CASSQTSGLPETQYF.

This chain joins TRBV27 and TRBJ2-5; 9 nucleotides line up with TRBD1. The CDR3 length is 16 residues. V trimming: 6 bases; J trimming: 4 bases; junction bases outside the gene matches: 12. Looked up from germline, CDR1 is MNHEY and CDR2 is SMNVEV (reference sequence). The CDR3 reads CASRPGTGWIRETQYF. CDR3 DNA sequence: TGTGCCAGCAGGCCCGGGACAGGGTGGATTCGAGAGACCCAGTACTTC.

V usage is TRBV15 and J usage is TRBJ1-5; D is unclear. Germline V gives CDR1 LNHNV, CDR2 YYDKDF (reference sequence). Trimming removed 2 bases from V and 4 bases from J, with 12 bases in between. The CDR3 contains 15 residues. CDR3 residues: CATSRSTGVNQPQHF. The CDR3 DNA follows: TGTGCCACCAGCAGATCGACCGGGGTGAATCAGCCCCAGCATTTT.

The chain employs TRBV12-5 and TRBJ2-3, with D hard to call. This CDR3 spans 13 amino acids. The V gene lost 1 base and the J gene lost 3 bases, with 5 bases spanning the gap. Germline CDR1 is LGHNT and CDR2 is FRNRAP. CDR3 DNA: TGTGCTAGTGGTTTGGGTCTAACAGATACGCAGTATTTT. This translates into CASGLGLTDTQYF.

J is TRBJ1-1 and V is TRBV7-2; no clear D gene. Germline V gene data show CDR1 as SGHTA and CDR2 as FQGNSA. CDR3 length: 14 residues. The V end was cut by 1 base, the J end by 0 bases, with 6 bases between. This CDR3 reads CASSLVSVNTEAFF. The DNA for the CDR3 is TGTGCCAGCAGCTTAGTCTCAGTGAACACTGAAGCTTTCTTT.

The J gene is TRBJ2-2, the V gene TRBV6-4, with TRBD2 matching 11 bases. Germline CDR1 and CDR2: MRHNA and SNTAGT. CDR3 size: 18 residues. V shed 6 bases, J shed 6 bases, and the junction held 15 bases outside the gene matches. CDR3 in amino acids: CASSDTVLAGGPSGELFF. The CDR3 DNA is TGTGCCAGCAGCGACACAGTTCTAGCGGGGGGTCCGTCCGGGGAGCTGTTTTTT.

The chain joins TRBV7-2 to TRBJ2-3; a possible D gene is TRBD2 (6 bases). V was trimmed by 5 bases and J by 4 bases, leaving 16 bases between them. Germline CDR1 SGHTA, CDR2 FQGNSA. The CDR3 consists of 15 residues. CDR3 DNA: TGTGCCAGCAGCCAAGAGGAGGGGCCCGCAGATACGCAGTATTTT. The encoded protein is CASSQEEGPADTQYF.

This chain links TRBV28 with TRBJ2-3; 9 bases match TRBD2. The germline V gene encodes CDR1 MDHEN and CDR2 SYDVKM. The CDR3 has 15 amino acids. The V gene end was trimmed by 6 bases and the J gene end by 0 bases; junction bases not matched to a gene: 4. The CDR3 nucleotides read TGTGCCAGCAGCCGTAGCGGGAGAAGCACAGATACGCAGTATTTT. Amino acids: CASSRSGRSTDTQYF. The full variable domain, rest sourced from reference TRBV28 and TRBJ2-3, is DVKVTQSSRYLVKRTGEKVFLECVQDMDHENMFWYRQDPGLGLRLIYFSYDVKMKEKGDIPEGYSVSREKKERFSLILESASTNQTSMYLCASSRSGRSTDTQYFGPGTRLTVL.

The chain couples TRBV28 to TRBJ1-6, with 8 bases that match TRBD1. Germline lookup yields CDR1 MDHEN and CDR2 SYDVKM. The CDR3 totals 13 residues. J gave up 5 bases and V 8 bases, and 2 bases lay outside the gene matches. The CDR3 DNA reads TGTGCCAGCGGACAGGGAAATAATTCACCCCTCCACTTT. This encodes CASGQGNNSPLHF.